A selection of T cell receptor beta chains follows, all from one sample in a study of T cells in localized non-small cell lung cancer. The assay was immunoSEQ multiplex PCR, and TCRdb's table has in-frame clones only and misses some. Seen here are 2,000 or so clones, 20% to 25% observed once, and the top ten hold about 20%. The source was normal lung tissue next to the tumor, collected before any cancer treatment. These receptors were collected from a male donor older than 55 with stage I lung adenocarcinoma. Both conserved end residues are part of each CDR3. D genes are given only for firm matches. Clone sizes are given selectively: once, few, many, or a class where the clone is expanded.

>TRBV6-8|TRBD1|few|TRBJ1-2
TGTGCCAGCAGTTACTCGGGGACAGGGGACCTCTATGGCTACACCTTC
CASSYSGTGDLYGYTF
>TRBV19|TRBD1|NA|TRBJ1-2
TGTGCCAGTACCTCCGATTTTAGAGGACAGGCCCGTAGGGGCTACACCTTC
CASTSDFRGQARRGYTF
>TRBV6-8|NA|few|TRBJ1-1
TGTGCCAGCACCGAAAGGGTTAACACTGAAGCTTTCTTT
CASTERVNTEAFF
>TRBV9|NA|medium-sized|TRBJ2-6
TGTGCCAGCAGTGCAAGAGCTGAGGCCAACGTCCTGACTTTC
CASSARAEANVLTF
>TRBV28|NA|few|TRBJ1-1
TGTGCCAGCTCCACGGGGGCTCAGACTGAAGCTTTCTTT
CASSTGAQTEAFF
>TRBV9|NA|few|TRBJ2-5
TGTGCCAGCACCGTAGGCCCGAAGGAAGAGACCCAGTACTTC
CASTVGPKEETQYF
>TRBV30|NA|NA|TRBJ1-2
TGTGCCTGGACGACGGAGCCGCTCTATGGCTACACCTTC
CAWTTEPLYGYTF
>TRBV12-5|NA|NA|TRBJ2-7
TGTGCCAGCACCCCGGACAGATCCTACGAGCAGTACTTC
CASTPDRSYEQYF
>TRBV19|TRBD2|few|TRBJ2-1
TGTGCCAGTAGTGCGGGACTAGCGGGAGTCGGGTACAATGAGCAGTTCTTC
CASSAGLAGVGYNEQFF
>TRBV19|TRBD2|few|TRBJ2-2
TGTGCCAGTAGTACCAGCGGGGGGACGAACACCGGGGAGCTGTTTTTT
CASSTSGGTNTGELFF
>TRBV19|NA|NA|TRBJ2-1
TGTGCCAGTAGTACCTCGGGGACCACCTACAATGAGCAGTTCTTC
CASSTSGTTYNEQFF
>TRBV5-1|NA|NA|TRBJ1-3
TGCGCCAGCATGGGCACAGCGAGCTCTGGAAACACCATATATTTT
CASMGTASSGNTIYF
>TRBV18|NA|few|TRBJ1-1
TGTGCCAGCTCCCCGGACCAGAACACTGAAGCTTTCTTT
CASSPDQNTEAFF
>TRBV28|TRBD1|NA|TRBJ2-3
TGTGCCAGCTGGGACAGGGTCACAGATACGCAGTATTTT
CASWDRVTDTQYF
>TRBV25-1|TRBD2|NA|TRBJ2-2
TGTGCCAGCAGACGGGGGGCGAACACCGGGGAGCTGTTTTTT
CASRRGANTGELFF
>TRBV11-3|NA|NA|TRBJ1-2
TGTGCCAGCAGCTCTCGACAGGCCGCCTACTATGGCTACACCTTC
CASSSRQAAYYGYTF
>TRBV9|TRBD1|NA|TRBJ1-4
TGTGCCAGAGGACAGGAGAAGAATCGCGAAAAACTGTTTTTT
CARGQEKNREKLFF
>TRBV5-1|TRBD1|few|TRBJ2-5
TGCGCCAGCAGCTTGAGGACCTATAGACAGGGGAGGCTCCAAGAGACCCAGTACTTC
CASSLRTYRQGRLQETQYF
>TRBV11-3|NA|few|TRBJ1-1
TGTGCCAGCAGCAAATGGACTATCCGTACTGAAGCTTTCTTT
CASSKWTIRTEAFF
>TRBV6-8|NA|medium-sized|TRBJ2-1
TGTGCCAGCAGCCCACGGCGGGGCCCCTACAATGAGCAGTTCTTC
CASSPRRGPYNEQFF
>TRBV19|TRBD2|hyperexpanded|TRBJ2-3
TGTGCCAGTAGTCCCTTAGGGCCCACTAGCGGAGGCACAGATACGCAGTATTTT
CASSPLGPTSGGTDTQYF
>TRBV11-3|NA|few|TRBJ1-2
TGTGCCAGCAGCCCTTACAGGGTTCCTTTGGGTGGCTACACCTTC
CASSPYRVPLGGYTF
>TRBV11-3|TRBD1|few|TRBJ1-1
TGTGCCAGCAGCCCACAGGGGGGGACCACTGAAGCTTTCTTT
CASSPQGGTTEAFF
>TRBV28|TRBD1|medium-sized|TRBJ2-2
TGTGCCAGCAGGACAGGGGTAGCCACCGGGGAGCTGTTTTTT
CASRTGVATGELFF
>TRBV11-3|NA|NA|TRBJ1-5
TGTGCCAGCAGCTTATTGGGGGATAGCAATCAGCCCCAGCATTTT
CASSLLGDSNQPQHF
>TRBV18|NA|NA|TRBJ1-1
TGTGCCAGCTCGACAAGGGCGGTGAACACTGAAGCTTTCTTT
CASSTRAVNTEAFF
>TRBV19|TRBD1|NA|TRBJ1-1
TGTGCCAGTAAACGGGACAGAGAGAACACTGAAGCTTTCTTT
CASKRDRENTEAFF
>TRBV2|NA|NA|TRBJ2-3
TGTGCCAGCACCAGTGGGCCAGATACGCAGTATTTT
CASTSGPDTQYF
>TRBV7-1|NA|few|TRBJ2-7
TGTGCCAGCAGGGACGGAGGTTCCTACGAGCAGTACTTC
CASRDGGSYEQYF
>TRBV15|NA|NA|TRBJ1-5
TGTGCCACCACCCGCCGGGGGACGGTCAGAAATCAGCCCCAGCATTTT
CATTRRGTVRNQPQHF
>TRBV30|NA|NA|TRBJ1-4
TGTGCCTGGAACATGAGGGGGGGAGACGAAAAACTGTTTTTT
CAWNMRGGDEKLFF
>TRBV11-3|TRBD1|many|TRBJ1-6
TGTGCCAGCAGCTTTTGGGACAGGGGAGAATCACCCCTCCACTTT
CASSFWDRGESPLHF
>TRBV9|TRBD1|few|TRBJ1-1
TGTGCCAGCAGCGTAGGAGGGACAGCGAACACTGAAGCTTTCTTT
CASSVGGTANTEAFF
>TRBV10-3|TRBD1|large|TRBJ1-5
TGTGCCATCAGTGAGTCCGGGGACAGCCAGCCCCAGCATTTT
CAISESGDSQPQHF
>TRBV25-1|NA|few|TRBJ1-5
TGTGCCAGCAGTGATGGTAGGGCGCCCGGGAATCAGCCCCAGCATTTT
CASSDGRAPGNQPQHF
>TRBV6-8|TRBD1|NA|TRBJ1-2
TGTGCCAGCAGTTTAGGACAGGGGACTTCGGACTATGGCTACACCTTC
CASSLGQGTSDYGYTF
>TRBV15|TRBD1|few|TRBJ2-1
TGTGCCACCAGCAGGGAACCGGGACAGGGCTACAATGAGCAGTTCTTC
CATSREPGQGYNEQFF
>TRBV6-8|TRBD2|few|TRBJ2-7
TGTGCCAGCAGCGGACTAGCGGGACCCTACGAGCAGTACTTC
CASSGLAGPYEQYF
>TRBV9|TRBD1|few|TRBJ1-1
TGTGCCAGCAGCGCTGGGGCAGGGGGACCGAACACTGAAGCTTTCTTT
CASSAGAGGPNTEAFF
>TRBV30|NA|medium-sized|TRBJ1-2
TGTGCCTGGAGTGTAGGCACCGGGGAAACTGACGGCTACACCTTC
CAWSVGTGETDGYTF
>TRBV7-2|TRBD1|medium-sized|TRBJ1-1
TGTGCCAGCAGCTCGGACAGGGGCACTGAAGCTTTCTTT
CASSSDRGTEAFF
>TRBV19|NA|few|TRBJ1-5
TGTGCCAGTAGTATAGATTTCGGCAGGGACAATCAGCCCCAGCATTTT
CASSIDFGRDNQPQHF
>TRBV18|NA|few|TRBJ1-1
TGTGCCAGCTCATTTCCCGGGCCCTCAAGTGAAGCTTTCTTT
CASSFPGPSSEAFF
>TRBV28|TRBD1|medium-sized|TRBJ1-5
TGTGCCAGCAGTGCAGGGGGGACGAATCAGCCCCAGCATTTT
CASSAGGTNQPQHF
>TRBV11-3|NA|medium-sized|TRBJ1-1
TGTGCCAGCAGCTTAAAAGGGACCGGCAGGCCCACTGAAGCTTTCTTT
CASSLKGTGRPTEAFF
>TRBV9|NA|NA|TRBJ2-5
TGTGCCAGCAGCGTAGCGGCGGGCCAAGAGACCCAGTACTTC
CASSVAAGQETQYF
>TRBV29-1|TRBD1|NA|TRBJ2-1
TGCAGCGTCGCTACCGGGACAGGGTGGTACAATGAGCAGTTCTTC
CSVATGTGWYNEQFF
>TRBV6-8|NA|NA|TRBJ2-1
TGTGCCAGCAGTCGGGGGCGCGAGTATGAGCAGTTCTTC
CASSRGREYEQFF
>TRBV11-3|NA|medium-sized|TRBJ1-1
TGTGCCAGCAGCCCACCCCCAGGAGTGGACACTGAAGCTTTCTTT
CASSPPPGVDTEAFF
>TRBV11-3|NA|NA|TRBJ1-1
TGTGCCAGCAGCGCGGACGGGCCGTACACTGAAGCTTTCTTT
CASSADGPYTEAFF